These 10 T cell receptor beta chains were sequenced from one sample in a study of T-cell memory formation after mild COVID-19. MiXCR was run by TCRdb on the 5' RACE reads, yielding one entry per CDR3 protein. The table shows some 110,000 distinct CDR3 sequences, with approximately 15% occurring only once. The sequencing sample was made of PBMCs or a T cell subset sorted from them (not recorded which). The receptors here all came from an adult woman who had mild COVID-19 (a few samples of this study predate the infection). Cell type and time point are not known.

CDR3 protein: CASSLQGVEQFF. The CDR3 nucleotides read TGTGCCAGCAGCTTACAGGGAGTTGAGCAGTTCTTC. This chain uses TRBV9 with TRBJ2-1; TRBD1 is a possible D gene (6 bases). The CDR3 totals 12 residues. With 4 bases removed from V and 9 bases from J, the gap between germline ends came to 11 bases. Per germline, CDR1 SGDLS and CDR2 YYNGEE. Full variable domain (outside the CDR3, taken from reference TRBV9 and TRBJ2-1): DSGVTQTPKHLITATGQRVTLRCSPRSGDLSVYWYQQSLDQGLQFLIQYYNGEERAKGNILERFSAQQFPDLHSELNLSSLELGDSALYFCASSLQGVEQFFGPGTRLTVL.

The gene calls are TRBV7-3 and TRBJ2-3; 8 nucleotides line up with TRBD2. CDR1 is SGHTA and CDR2 is FQGTGA in the germline V gene. The CDR3 has 17 amino acids. V shed 5 bases and J 6 bases; nucleotides not matched to a gene: 16. DNA of the CDR3: TGTGCCAGCAGCCCCTCGGGACTAGGAGGCCCAGGGGATACGCAGTATTTT. Encoded protein: CASSPSGLGGPGDTQYF.

This clonotype was detected only a few times. J is TRBJ1-5 and V is TRBV10-3; D call uncertain. Trimming left V 8 bases short and J 7 bases short, with 24 bases between. The CDR3 length is 16 residues. Looked up from germline, CDR1 is ENHRY and CDR2 is SYGVKD. The CDR3 DNA follows: TGTGCCATCGGCCCGGCGGGCTATAGGTTTGGCCAGCCCCAGCATTTT. Translation gives CAIGPAGYRFGQPQHF.

This clonotype has a count of ten or more. V and J are TRBV6-2 or TRBV6-3 and TRBJ2-1; TRBD1 matches 7 bases. The CDR3 contains 18 residues. Unmatched junction bases numbered 13, after V lost 0 bases and J lost 5 bases. Germline lookup yields CDR1 MNHEY and CDR2 SVGEGT. In nucleotides, the CDR3 is TGTGCCAGCAGTTACTCGAGACAGGGCAGCCGCACCCACAATGAGCAGTTCTTC. This codes for CASSYSRQGSRTHNEQFF.

The chain employs TRBV14 and TRBJ2-4; 7 bases match TRBD2. The CDR3 totals 18 residues. Trimming removed 4 bases from V and 6 bases from J; junction bases left unmatched: 18. Germline lookup yields CDR1 SGHDN and CDR2 FVKESK. CDR3 coding DNA: TGTGCCAGCAGCCTCCTCCCGAGGGGCGGGGGTCGGGGAAACATTCAGTACTTC. Encoded protein: CASSLLPRGGGRGNIQYF.

The chain has TRBV29-1 and TRBJ1-1; a weak D match, TRBD1 (6 bases). Germline V gene sequence: CDR1 SQVTM, CDR2 ANQGSEA. This CDR3 comprises 15 residues. Trimming took off 1 base at V and 6 bases at J, with 18 bases between the two ends. The chain's CDR3 is CSVEVRETGMPEAFF. The DNA of the CDR3 is TGCAGCGTTGAAGTGAGGGAAACAGGGATGCCTGAAGCTTTCTTT.

This clonotype has a handful of counts. The rearrangement uses TRBV24-1 and TRBJ2-7; possibly TRBD1 for D (6 bases). Between the trimmed V and J ends, which lost 2 bases and 4 bases, there was a span of 11 bases. CDR1 KGHDR and CDR2 SFDVKD come from the germline V gene. CDR3 length equals 14 residues. CDR3 amino acids: CATSDSTQGYEQYF. CDR3 nucleotides: TGTGCCACCAGTGATTCAACACAGGGTTACGAGCAGTACTTC.

A few counts support this clonotype. The chain is built from TRBV24-1 and TRBJ2-1; D is uncertain. With 6 bases removed from V and 6 bases from J, the gap between germline ends came to 5 bases. Germline CDR1 KGHDR, CDR2 SFDVKD. CDR3 length: 11 amino acids. The CDR3 bases are TGTGCCACCAGTCCCGGCAATGAGCAGTTCTTC. This encodes CATSPGNEQFF.

The chain combines TRBV2 with TRBJ2-6; no firm D call. V shed 9 bases and J shed 4 bases, with 7 bases lying between them. CDR1 is SNHLY and CDR2 is FYNNEI in the germline V gene. The CDR3 covers 12 residues. CDR3 nucleotides: TGTGCCAGGACCACCGGGGCCAACGTCCTGACTTTC. Protein product: CARTTGANVLTF. The full variable domain, rest sourced from reference TRBV2 and TRBJ2-6, is EPEVTQTPSHQVTQMGQEVILRCVPISNHLYFYWYRQILGQKVEFLVSFYNNEISEKSEIFDDQFSVERPDGSNFTLKIRSTKLEDSAMYFCARTTGANVLTFGAGSRLTVL.

The genes are TRBV18 and TRBJ1-1; no reliable D call. The ends were cut back, 0 bases at V and 1 base at J, with 9 bases in the middle. The length of the CDR3 is 15 residues. The germline V gene has CDR1 KGHSH and CDR2 LQKENI. The CDR3 is CASSPPDGTNTEAFF. The CDR3, as DNA: TGTGCCAGCTCACCACCGGACGGCACGAACACTGAAGCTTTCTTT.